These T cell receptor beta chains were read from a single sample in a study of T cell repertoires in cytomegalovirus infection. Their antigens are not known. TCRdb passed the reads through MiXCR, listing each CDR3 protein once. The sample shows 340,000 or so distinct CDR3 sequences, more than 20% of them seen only once. The sequences come from cultured PBMCs, collected from culture after CMV antigen stimulation. These TCRs come from a human donor in good health (CMV status not recorded). Some clones in this sample may be carry-over from other donors' samples. Each CDR3 is given with its conserved first and last residue. The D gene is left open where the match is weak. Clone size is stated in some rows and not others, as once, few, many or a class when expanded.

abundance	v_gene	j_gene	d_gene	CDR3nt	CDR3aa
many	TRBV4-1	TRBJ1-4	-	TGCGCCAGCAGCCTGTATTGGCGGCAGTCTAATGAAAAACTGTTTTTT	CASSLYWRQSNEKLFF
-	TRBV20-1	TRBJ2-1	-	TGCAGTGCTCGGGGCAATACAGGGCATGAGCAGTTCTTC	CSARGNTGHEQFF
-	TRBV29-1	TRBJ2-7	-	TGCAGCGCGCTTCGCGGCGGCTACGAGCAGTACTTC	CSALRGGYEQYF
-	TRBV27	TRBJ2-1	-	TGTGCCAGCAGTTCAATGGGGGCCCTCCCACCAACGGCGTTCTTC	CASSSMGALPPTAFF
-	TRBV6-2/TRBV6-3	TRBJ1-1	-	TGTGCCAGCAGTTACTCGGGGTTACTCGCGAACACTGAAGCTTTCTTT	CASSYSGLLANTEAFF
many	TRBV7-2	TRBJ1-5	-	TGTGCCAGCGTCCCCGATGATTCTAACAATCAGCCCCAGCATTTT	CASVPDDSNNQPQHF
many	TRBV7-2	TRBJ2-1	-	TGTGCCAGCAGGGGACCGGGACTCCTCATCTATGAGCAGTTCTTC	CASRGPGLLIYEQFF
many	TRBV7-2	TRBJ2-1	TRBD2	TGTGCCAGCAGCCCTATGTCCTACAAGACTAGCGGGAGAATCAATGAGCAGTTCTTC	CASSPMSYKTSGRINEQFF
medium-sized	TRBV7-3	TRBJ2-7	TRBD1	TGTGCCAGCAGCCCCCAGGGACAGGGCTACGAGCAGTACTTC	CASSPQGQGYEQYF
many	TRBV7-2	TRBJ2-2	-	TGTGCCAGCAGCTTAGGTCACACCGGGGAGCTGTTTTTT	CASSLGHTGELFF
-	TRBV19	TRBJ1-1	-	TGTGCCAGTAAGGTCTCGGGGCAGAACACTGAAGCTTTCTTT	CASKVSGQNTEAFF
few	TRBV2	TRBJ1-5	-	TGTGCCAGCAGTGAATTTGTCTTCCGGAGCAATCAGCCCCAGCATTTT	CASSEFVFRSNQPQHF
-	TRBV27	TRBJ1-3	-	TGTGCCAGCAGGGGAGATACTTGGAACACCATATATTTT	CASRGDTWNTIYF
-	TRBV6-1	TRBJ2-3	-	TGTGCCAGCAGTCCCCTGGGGGGAAACACAGATACGCAGTATTTT	CASSPLGGNTDTQYF
few	TRBV19	TRBJ2-1	TRBD2	TGTGCCAGTAGCCCGCTGGGAGGGACTCCTTACAATGAGCAGTTCTTC	CASSPLGGTPYNEQFF
-	TRBV20-1	TRBJ1-2	-	TGCAGTGCTAGAGGCCGCTATGGCTACACCTTC	CSARGRYGYTF
few	TRBV7-2	TRBJ2-2	TRBD1	TGTGCCAGCAGCCTATGGACAGGGAGCGGGACCGGGGAGCTGTTTTTT	CASSLWTGSGTGELFF
-	TRBV12-3/TRBV12-4	TRBJ2-2	-	TGTGCCAGCAGTTACGTGAGGTTCACCGGGGAGCTGTTTTTT	CASSYVRFTGELFF
few	TRBV7-2	TRBJ2-7	TRBD2	TGTGCCAGCAGCCATACGCGGACTAGCGAAATCTTC	CASSHTRTSEIF
-	TRBV10-3	TRBJ2-2	-	TGTGCCATCAGGGGTGCTGCGACCGCGAACACCGGGGAGCTGTTTTTT	CAIRGAATANTGELFF
-	TRBV6-2/TRBV6-3	TRBJ2-5	-	TGTGCCAGCAGTCCGCCGAGCGTACAAGAGACCCAGTACTTC	CASSPPSVQETQYF
-	TRBV29-1	TRBJ2-5	-	TGCAGCGTTGAATTGCGGGAACGGACCCAGTACTTC	CSVELRERTQYF
-	TRBV6-5	TRBJ2-1	TRBD1	TGTGCCAGCAGCCTCCAGGGACAGGGTAACAATGAGCAGTTCTTC	CASSLQGQGNNEQFF
-	TRBV6-6	TRBJ1-2	TRBD1	TGTGCCAGCACCCGGGACAGCAATAACTATGGCTACACCTTC	CASTRDSNNYGYTF
many	TRBV7-2	TRBJ1-5	-	TGTGCCAGCAGCTCAGGGCGTCAGCCCCAGCATTTT	CASSSGRQPQHF
-	TRBV5-4	TRBJ2-3	TRBD2	TGTGCCAGCAGCCAATGGGGTGGGACTACAGGCACAGATACGCAGTATTTT	CASSQWGGTTGTDTQYF
-	TRBV12-3/TRBV12-4	TRBJ1-3	-	TGTGCCAGCAGTCAAGGACAGATCTCTGGAAACACCATATATTTT	CASSQGQISGNTIYF
few	TRBV27	TRBJ2-2	-	TGTGCCAGCAGTTTATGGCAGGGGATGACCGGGGAGCTGTTTTTT	CASSLWQGMTGELFF
few	TRBV24-1	TRBJ2-2	TRBD1	TGTGCCACCAGTGACCCCGGGACAGGGACCGGGGAGCTGTTTTTT	CATSDPGTGTGELFF
-	TRBV7-8	TRBJ1-2	-	TGTGCCAGCAGCTTAGAAGCCAGGGGCGTCTATGGCTACACCTTC	CASSLEARGVYGYTF
-	TRBV7-3	TRBJ2-7	-	TGTGCCAGCAGCCCATCAGCAGCGGACGAGCAGTACTTC	CASSPSAADEQYF
many	TRBV7-4	TRBJ2-3	-	TGTGCCGTGGGGACAGATACGCAGTATTTT	CAVGTDTQYF
-	TRBV30	TRBJ1-2	TRBD1	TGTGCCTGGAGTGTCGCTACAGGGGTTGCCTATGGCTACACCTTC	CAWSVATGVAYGYTF
many	TRBV6-2/TRBV6-3	TRBJ1-2	-	TGTGCCAGCAGTTCGCACGGACAAGACTATGGCTACACCTTC	CASSSHGQDYGYTF
-	TRBV7-9	TRBJ1-5	-	TGTGCCAGCAGCTTAGCCCAGACCCGAGGGCAGCCCCAGCATTTT	CASSLAQTRGQPQHF
-	TRBV7-8	TRBJ1-5	-	TGTGCCAGCAGCTTAGGTCGGCAGCTGAATCAGCCCCAGCATTTT	CASSLGRQLNQPQHF
-	TRBV10-1	TRBJ2-3	-	TGCGCCAGCAGTGTTGGCGCCGGTGGCGATACGCAGTATTTT	CASSVGAGGDTQYF
-	TRBV7-9	TRBJ2-1	TRBD2	TGTGCCAGCAGCCTTAGGAGCGGGACCTACAATGAGCAGTTCTTC	CASSLRSGTYNEQFF
many	TRBV7-2	TRBJ2-1	-	TGTGCCAGCAGCTACGACAGAGCCTACAATGAGCAGTTCTTC	CASSYDRAYNEQFF
many	TRBV13	TRBJ1-4	-	TGTGCCAGCAGCCGCGGTCGGCCAACTAATGAAAAACTGTTTTTT	CASSRGRPTNEKLFF
-	TRBV6-2/TRBV6-3	TRBJ2-4	-	TGTGCCAGCAGTCCACAGTTCGAACTAGCCAAAAACATTCAGTACTTC	CASSPQFELAKNIQYF
few	TRBV6-6	TRBJ1-5	TRBD1	TGTGCCAGCAGTAATGGCAGGGGGGGGATCGGGAATCAGCCCCAGCATTTT	CASSNGRGGIGNQPQHF
-	TRBV7-6	TRBJ1-5	-	TGTGCCAGCAGCTTAGGAGTGTGGAGGAGCAATCAGCCCCAGCATTTT	CASSLGVWRSNQPQHF
-	TRBV2	TRBJ2-3	-	TGTGCCAGCAGTGAAGGACTAGGTGCGCGCACAGATACGCAGTATTTT	CASSEGLGARTDTQYF
-	TRBV28	TRBJ2-1	TRBD2	TGTGCCAGCAGTTCCTTTGTAGCGGGAGGTAACCATGAGCAGTTCTTC	CASSSFVAGGNHEQFF
many	TRBV11-3	TRBJ1-3	-	TGTGCCAGCAGCTTAGTAGACTCCGGACTCTCTGGAAACACCATATATTTT	CASSLVDSGLSGNTIYF